One and the same sample provided the 31 T cell receptor beta chains below, sequenced in a study of blood T cell repertoires in COVID-19. Libraries were prepared by immunoSEQ multiplex PCR; TCRdb keeps only in-frame clonotypes and omits some of them. The top ten clones hold 0.95% to 1.3% of a sample with about 190,000 clones, roughly nine tenths of them seen once. Material: peripheral blood. These receptor sequences come from a man aged 30 to 39 with acute or convalescent COVID-19.

The rearrangement uses TRBV19 and TRBJ1-5; D is unclear. In germline, CDR1 is LNHDA, CDR2 SQIVND (reference sequence). V lost 1 base and J 7 bases, leaving 11 bases between the germline ends. The CDR3 is 14 residues long. Here the CDR3 DNA reads TGTGCCAGTAGTATAGTCGGACGGGGACAGCCCCAGCATTTT. It specifies CASSIVGRGQPQHF.

Points on this clone: An end of the junction does not agree with germline; a read error may underlie this. The V gene is TRBV5-1, the J gene TRBJ2-3, with 10 bases lining up with TRBD2. The CDR3 sequence is 14 residues long. Germline assignment: CDR1 SGHRS and CDR2 YFSETQ. The CDR3 sequence: CASSSSGGPDTQYF. The CDR3 DNA reads TGCGCCAGCAGCTCTAGCGGGGGCCCAGATACACAGTATTTT. The full variable domain, its missing parts supplied by reference TRBV5-1 and TRBJ2-3, is KAGVTQTPRYLIKTRGQQVTLSCSPISGHRSVSWYQQTPGQGLQFLFEYFSETQRNKGNFPGRFSGRQFSNSRSEMNVSTLELGDSALYLCASSSSGGPDTQYFGPGTRLTVL.

This sequence joins TRBV30 and TRBJ2-1, with TRBD1 as a possible D gene (5 bases). The germline V gene has CDR1 GTSNPN and CDR2 SVGIG (reference sequence). V was pared by 3 bases and J by 6 bases, with 15 bases between. The CDR3 runs to 14 residues. CDR3 sequence reads: CAWSGRVPPNEQFF. In DNA form, the CDR3 reads TGTGCCTGGAGCGGCAGGGTCCCACCCAATGAGCAGTTCTTC.

The V call is TRBV6-6, the J call TRBJ2-7, with D unresolved. This CDR3 is 14 amino acids long. CDR1 MNHNY and CDR2 SVGAGI come from the germline V gene (reference sequence). Trimming shortened V by 2 bases and J by 2 bases, and 10 bases separated the two germline ends. CDR3 coding DNA: TGTGCCAGCAGTTACGAGGCCAGAGCCTACGAGCAGTACTTC. It is translated as CASSYEARAYEQYF.

The chain joins TRBV23-1 to TRBJ1-1; D might be TRBD1 (6 bases). TRBV23-1 has ORF status, its function being uncertain. Trimming pared 6 bases from V and 5 bases from J, leaving 13 bases between. This CDR3 has 13 residues. The CDR3 loop is CASSPQGETEAFF. The CDR3 DNA sequence: TGCGCCAGCAGCCCACAGGGCGAAACTGAAGCTTTCTTT.

The chain has TRBV6-5 and TRBJ2-4; 10 nucleotides align to TRBD2. In germline, CDR1 is MNHEY, CDR2 SVGAGI. The CDR3 length is 15 residues. The trim removed 4 bases at V and 9 bases at J, leaving 9 bases unmatched. Here the CDR3 DNA reads TGTGCCAGCAGTTTAGCGGGAGGAGGCCAAAGCATTCAGTACTTC. Protein sequence: CASSLAGGGQSIQYF.

This clone was recorded once. The rearrangement links TRBV5-1 to TRBJ2-2; 13 bases are a match to TRBD2. Germline trimming cut 5 bases from V and 2 bases from J; bases unmatched to any gene: 3. Germline V gene data show CDR1 as SGHRS and CDR2 as YFSETQ. This CDR3 region has 16 residues. CDR3 protein: CASRGTSGTNTGELFF. For the CDR3, the DNA is TGCGCCAGCAGGGGGACTAGCGGGACTAACACCGGGGAGCTGTTTTTT.

Here the CDR3 DNA reads TGCGCCAGCAGCCAAGGCAGAAGGACAGGGACTAATGAGCAGTTCTTC. It specifies CASSQGRRTGTNEQFF. The chain joins TRBV4-1 to TRBJ2-1, with 8 bases identical to TRBD1. In germline, CDR1 is MGHRA, CDR2 YSYEKL. V gave up 1 base and J gave up 7 bases; unmatched junction bases: 9. The CDR3 is 16 residues long.

This clone showed up just a few times. The chain links TRBV6-5 to TRBJ1-2, with no clear D. CDR1 MNHEY and CDR2 SVGAGI come from the germline V gene. Trimming left V 4 bases short and J 5 bases short, with 17 bases between. The CDR3 length is 15 residues. This CDR3 is CASSFYPAGGYGYTF. Written as DNA, the CDR3 is TGTGCCAGCAGTTTCTACCCGGCAGGAGGTTATGGCTACACCTTC.

This rearrangement joins TRBV30 to TRBJ1-1, with D uncertain. The CDR3 runs to 13 residues. The V end was cut by 0 bases, the J end by 1 base, with 6 bases between. Germline values: CDR1 GTSNPN, CDR2 SVGIG (reference sequence). The CDR3 reads CAWSVLWNTEAFF. The CDR3 bases are TGTGCCTGGAGTGTACTTTGGAACACTGAAGCTTTCTTT.

This rearrangement joins TRBV6-2 or TRBV6-3 to TRBJ2-1; 8 positions match TRBD2. The CDR3 has 15 residues. V was pared by 5 bases and J by 6 bases, with 9 bases of the junction left unmatched. In germline, CDR1 is MNHEY, CDR2 SVGEGT. The CDR3 is CASSVSGNGGNEQFF. DNA for the CDR3: TGTGCCAGCAGTGTTAGCGGGAATGGGGGCAATGAGCAGTTCTTC.

J is TRBJ2-3 and V is TRBV24-1; 9 bases line up with TRBD1. Germline V gene sequence: CDR1 KGHDR, CDR2 SFDVKD. This CDR3 is built from 13 residues. As DNA, the CDR3 is TGTGCGGTCAGGGACAGGGAGACAGATACGCAGTATTTT. Its protein product is CAVRDRETDTQYF.

V and J are TRBV7-9 and TRBJ2-1, with D unresolved. The CDR3 is made up of 15 amino acids. V dropped 3 bases and J dropped 4 bases, with 13 bases sitting between them. CDR1 SEHNR and CDR2 FQNEAQ come from the germline V gene (reference sequence). The CDR3 reads CASSLQRIRYNEQFF. CDR3 DNA sequence: TGTGCCAGCAGCTTGCAGCGAATTCGGTACAATGAGCAGTTCTTC.

The chain is built from TRBV6-2 or TRBV6-3 and TRBJ2-1; no clear D. CDR1 MNHEY and CDR2 SVGEGT come from the germline V gene. The CDR3 is 14 residues long. Trimming removed 0 bases at V and 7 bases at J, with 10 bases between. CDR3 in amino acids: CASSYSLDPNEQFF. DNA of the CDR3: TGTGCCAGCAGTTACTCGTTAGATCCGAATGAGCAGTTCTTC.

The rearrangement joins TRBV6-4 to TRBJ1-2; 9 bases align to TRBD1. Germline trimming cut 6 bases from V and 2 bases from J; bases unmatched to any gene: 4. The germline CDR1 and CDR2 sequences are MRHNA and SNTAGT. This CDR3 is 14 amino acids long. The DNA of the CDR3 is TGTGCCAGCAGGCCGGGACAGGGAAACTATGGCTACACCTTC. This encodes CASRPGQGNYGYTF.

This rearrangement joins TRBV7-9 to TRBJ2-1, with 10 positions matching TRBD2. The J segment lost 6 bases and the V segment lost 4 bases, leaving 9 bases of the junction unmatched. The CDR3 has 16 amino acids. Germline CDR1 and CDR2: SEHNR and FQNEAQ (reference sequence). CDR3 residues: CASSSSLAGVGNEQFF. The CDR3 nucleotides are TGTGCCAGCAGCTCAAGTCTAGCGGGAGTAGGCAATGAGCAGTTCTTC.

V and J are TRBV3-1 (or the pseudogene TRBV3-2) and TRBJ1-2, with D maybe TRBD1 (6 bases). Germline values: CDR1 LGHDT, CDR2 YNNKEL (reference sequence). The CDR3 is 12 amino acids. The V end lost 5 bases, the J end lost 8 bases, and 12 bases lay between the germline ends. CDR3 protein: CASSETGLGYTF. The CDR3 DNA reads TGTGCCAGCAGCGAGACAGGTTTGGGCTACACCTTC.

The chain recombines TRBV19 with TRBJ2-7, with TRBD1 as a possible D gene (5 bases). V was trimmed by 4 bases and J by 4 bases, leaving 20 bases between them. This CDR3 has 16 residues. The V gene's germline CDR1 is LNHDA and CDR2 SQIVND (reference sequence). CDR3 DNA: TGTGCCAGTAGTACCTACCCGGCGCAGGGCGGATACGAGCAGTACTTC. As protein: CASSTYPAQGGYEQYF.

The DNA of the CDR3 is TGCGCCAGCAGCCGGGCGGGACAGGGGGTTACCGGGGAGCTGTTTTTT. This encodes CASSRAGQGVTGELFF. The chain joins TRBV4-1 to TRBJ2-2, with 11 positions matching TRBD1. The germline V gene has CDR1 MGHRA and CDR2 YSYEKL. CDR3 length: 16 residues. V was clipped by 4 bases and J by 5 bases; unmatched bases: 6.

J is TRBJ2-7 and V is TRBV28, with D possibly being TRBD1 (5 bases). From germline, CDR1 is MDHEN and CDR2 SYDVKM. CDR3 length: 14 amino acids. Deletions cut 10 bases from V and 1 base from J, with 17 bases between. The CDR3 is CATSDQGRSYEQYF. The CDR3 nucleotides read TGTGCCACCTCCGATCAGGGAAGGTCCTACGAGCAGTACTTC.

This sequence joins TRBV7-8 and TRBJ2-2; TRBD2 matches at 11 bases. With 5 bases clipped from V and 5 bases from J, the junction kept 7 bases outside the gene matches. Germline-derived CDR1 and CDR2 are SGHVS and FQNEAQ. This CDR3 spans 16 amino acids. The CDR3 region has the DNA TGTGCCAGCAGCCCGCGACTAGCGGGAAGGACCGGGGAGCTGTTTTTT. It codes for CASSPRLAGRTGELFF.

This chain uses TRBV6-5 with TRBJ1-1; D not resolved. Between the trimmed V and J ends, which lost 6 bases and 1 base, there was a span of 15 bases. Germline V gene data show CDR1 as MNHEY and CDR2 as SVGAGI. CDR3 length: 15 amino acids. The CDR3 here is CASSRPGIQNTEAFF. As DNA, the CDR3 is TGTGCCAGCAGCCGACCCGGGATTCAGAACACTGAAGCTTTCTTT.

The rearrangement joins TRBV10-2 to TRBJ1-1, with no clear D. The CDR3 is made up of 14 amino acids. The germline gives CDR1 WSHSY, CDR2 SAAADI. The V and J ends lost 4 bases and 3 bases respectively, with 12 bases between them. DNA of the CDR3: TGCGCCAGCAGTGCAGGTTACACACACACTGAAGCTTTCTTT. Translation gives CASSAGYTHTEAFF.

V usage is TRBV5-1 and J usage is TRBJ2-7; D is ambiguous. The CDR3 covers 15 residues. Germline CDR1 and CDR2: SGHRS and YFSETQ. The V gene lost 4 bases and the J gene lost 4 bases, with 18 bases spanning the gap. The CDR3 DNA is TGCGCCAGCAGCCAAGGTACCGGAGCCATATACGAGCAGTACTTC. Protein sequence: CASSQGTGAIYEQYF.

A single count supports this clone. The gene calls are TRBV25-1 and TRBJ2-7; 10 bases are a match to TRBD1. The germline CDR1 and CDR2 sequences are MGHDK and SYGVNS. This CDR3 has 14 amino acids. V shed 7 bases, J shed 7 bases, and the junction held 10 bases outside the gene matches. This chain's CDR3 is CASTDLDRGEEQYF. CDR3 coding DNA: TGTGCCAGCACCGACTTGGACAGGGGGGAAGAGCAGTACTTC.

The chain carries TRBV7-9 and TRBJ2-7; 8 nucleotides line up with TRBD1. Germline CDR1 reads SEHNR; CDR2 reads FQNEAQ (reference sequence). There are 15 residues in the CDR3. The junction had 7 bases not matched to a gene; V was cut back by 6 bases and J by 0 bases. The CDR3 loop is CASSHAGTGSYEQYF. The CDR3 region has the DNA TGTGCCAGCAGTCACGCCGGGACAGGCTCCTACGAGCAGTACTTC.

The chain joins TRBV6-5 to TRBJ2-7, with 8 bases aligning to TRBD1. Germline CDR1 and CDR2: MNHEY and SVGAGI. The CDR3 extends over 16 amino acids. V was pared by 2 bases and J by 6 bases, with 12 bases of the junction left unmatched. CDR3 sequence (DNA): TGTGCCAGCAGTTACCTTAGGACAGGGCCGTCTGGCGAGCAGTACTTC. Protein: CASSYLRTGPSGEQYF.

This CDR3 is CAWSVRRGQAERNTEAFF. CDR3 nucleotide sequence: TGTGCCTGGAGTGTACGAAGAGGACAGGCAGAGAGGAACACTGAAGCTTTCTTT. This chain links TRBV30 with TRBJ1-1; 7 bases are shared with TRBD1. V lost 0 bases to trimming and J lost 1 base; unmatched junction nucleotides: 14. Germline V CDR1 and CDR2: GTSNPN, SVGIG (reference sequence). This CDR3 region has 18 residues.

This clone was observed a few times. The rearrangement joins TRBV28 to TRBJ2-7, with 10 positions matching TRBD1. V was clipped by 5 bases and J by 0 bases; unmatched bases: 4. The CDR3 consists of 15 residues. Germline V gene sequence: CDR1 MDHEN, CDR2 SYDVKM. The CDR3, as DNA: TGTGCCAGCAGTACTCGGGACAGGGGCTCCTACGAGCAGTACTTC. Protein product: CASSTRDRGSYEQYF. Full variable domain (rest looked up from reference TRBV28 and TRBJ2-7): DVKVTQSSRYLVKRTGEKVFLECVQDMDHENMFWYRQDPGLGLRLIYFSYDVKMKEKGDIPEGYSVSREKKERFSLILESASTNQTSMYLCASSTRDRGSYEQYFGPGTRLTVT.

The chain recombines TRBV5-1 with TRBJ2-3; TRBD2 aligns across 8 bases. This CDR3 has 16 amino acids. Germline-derived CDR1 and CDR2 are SGHRS and YFSETQ. V shed 2 bases, J shed 0 bases, and the junction held 5 bases outside the gene matches. The CDR3 DNA sequence: TGCGCCAGCAGCTTCTTAGCGGGATCTAGCACAGATACGCAGTATTTT. It specifies CASSFLAGSSTDTQYF.

This clone has more than one count but fewer than ten. The chain recombines TRBV7-3 with TRBJ2-7, with TRBD2 matching over 10 bases. CDR1 is SGHTA, CDR2 FQGTGA, per germline. V dropped 1 base and J dropped 3; count of bases not matched to a gene: 0. The CDR3 runs 14 residues. The CDR3 DNA reads TGTGCCAGCAGCTTAATAGCGGGAGGCTACGAGCAGTACTTC. This gives the protein CASSLIAGGYEQYF.